The clone carrying this T cell receptor (beta chain) was detected a few times. Germline assignment: CDR1 LNHDA and CDR2 SQIVND (reference sequence). The CDR3 runs 16 residues. A sample-barcoded 5' primer and a J-beta primer mix were used in a second PCR of about 6 to 11 cycles. From the 5' RACE reads, TCRdb called clonotypes with MiXCR, one entry per CDR3 protein. There are some 1.1 million distinct CDR3 sequences in the sample; under 40% occur only once, and approximately 14% lies in the top ten. This sample stems from a study of blood T cells in healthy people across ages. Every sample yielded at least 6.5 million isolated PBMCs.

The clonotype comes from a man between 18 and 35 years old in good health. What was sequenced was blood. The chain carries TRBV19 and TRBJ2-7; 7 bases align to TRBD2. CDR3 bases: TGTCAATCATCCACGAGCGGGGAAGGATGCTCCTACGAGCAGTACTTC. Translated: CQSSTSGEGCSYEQYF. Together with reference TRBV19 and TRBJ2-7, the CDR3 gives the full variable domain: DGGITQSPKYLFRKEGQNVTLSCEQNLNHDAMYWYRQDPGQGLRLIYYSQIVNDFQKGDIAEGYSVSREKKESFPLTVTSAQKNPTAFYLCQSSTSGEGCSYEQYFGPGTRLTVT.